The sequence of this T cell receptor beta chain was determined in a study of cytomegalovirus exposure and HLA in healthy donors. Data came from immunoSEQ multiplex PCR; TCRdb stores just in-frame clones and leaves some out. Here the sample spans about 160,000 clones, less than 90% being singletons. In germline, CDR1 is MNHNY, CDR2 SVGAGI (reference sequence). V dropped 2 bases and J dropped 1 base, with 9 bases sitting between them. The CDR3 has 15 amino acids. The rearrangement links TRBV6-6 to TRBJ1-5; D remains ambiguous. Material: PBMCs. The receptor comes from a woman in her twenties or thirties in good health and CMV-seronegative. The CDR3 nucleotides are TGTGCCAGCAGTTACAGTAGAGAAAGCAATCAGCCCCAGCATTTT. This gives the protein CASSYSRESNQPQHF.